The text below deals with one TCR beta chain. The CDR3 spans 20 residues. The data were obtained in a study of control samples from healthy donors and cancer patients. Some clones are missing from TCRdb's copy, which holds only in-frame ones; the method was immunoSEQ multiplex PCR. The profile shows roughly 150,000 clones, more than 85% of them singletons. Sequenced sample: blood. V gene TRBV21-1 combines with J gene TRBJ2-4; the table's D call of TRBD1 was not tested on the DNA. TRBV21-1 represents a pseudogene. The TCR comes from a man between 50 and 59 years old in good health. Here the CDR3 DNA reads TGTGCCAGCAGCAAAGCGAGCAGGGGCGTTCCGGCGGGAGCCAAAAACATTCAGTACTTC. Amino acids: CASSKASRGVPAGAKNIQYF.